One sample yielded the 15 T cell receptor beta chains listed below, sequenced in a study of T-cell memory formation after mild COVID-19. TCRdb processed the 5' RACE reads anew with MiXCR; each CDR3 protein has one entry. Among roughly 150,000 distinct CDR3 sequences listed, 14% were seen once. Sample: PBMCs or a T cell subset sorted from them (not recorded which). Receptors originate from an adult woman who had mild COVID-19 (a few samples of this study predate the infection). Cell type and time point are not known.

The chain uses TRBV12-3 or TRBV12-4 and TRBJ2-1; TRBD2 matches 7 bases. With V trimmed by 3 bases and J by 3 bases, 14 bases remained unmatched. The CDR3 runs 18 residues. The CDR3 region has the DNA TGTGCCAGCAGTTTTGTCGTGGGGATAGCTAGCGGCTACAATGAGCAGTTCTTC. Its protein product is CASSFVVGIASGYNEQFF.

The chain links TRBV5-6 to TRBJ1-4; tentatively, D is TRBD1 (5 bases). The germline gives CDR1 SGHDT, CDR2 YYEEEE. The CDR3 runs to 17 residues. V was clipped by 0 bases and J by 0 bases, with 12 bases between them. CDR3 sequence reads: CASSLAMTVATNEKLFF. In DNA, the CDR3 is TGTGCCAGCAGCTTGGCCATGACAGTTGCAACTAATGAAAAACTGTTTTTT.

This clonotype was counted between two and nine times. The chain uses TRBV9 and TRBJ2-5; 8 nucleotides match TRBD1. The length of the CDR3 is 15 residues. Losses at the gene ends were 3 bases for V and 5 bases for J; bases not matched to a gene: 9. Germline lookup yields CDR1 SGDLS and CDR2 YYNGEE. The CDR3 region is CASSAGQGRGETQYF. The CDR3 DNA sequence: TGTGCCAGCAGCGCAGGACAGGGAAGGGGCGAGACCCAGTACTTC.

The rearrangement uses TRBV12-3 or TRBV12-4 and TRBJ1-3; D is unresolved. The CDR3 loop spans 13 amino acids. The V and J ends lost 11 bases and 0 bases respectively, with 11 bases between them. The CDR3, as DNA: TGTGCCTTCGGACGGAACTCTGGAAACACCATATATTTT. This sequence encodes CAFGRNSGNTIYF.

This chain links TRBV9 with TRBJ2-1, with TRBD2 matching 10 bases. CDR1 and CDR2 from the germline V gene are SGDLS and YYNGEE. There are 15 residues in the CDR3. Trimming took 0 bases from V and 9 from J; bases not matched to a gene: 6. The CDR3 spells CASSVASGSLGEQFF. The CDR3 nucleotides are TGTGCCAGCAGCGTAGCTAGCGGGAGTCTCGGTGAGCAGTTCTTC.

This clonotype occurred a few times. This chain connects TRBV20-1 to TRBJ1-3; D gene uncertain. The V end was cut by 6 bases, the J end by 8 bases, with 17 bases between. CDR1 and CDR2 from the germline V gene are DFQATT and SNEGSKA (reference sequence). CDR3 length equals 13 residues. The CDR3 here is CSARTGGADTIYF. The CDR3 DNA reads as TGCAGTGCGAGAACTGGAGGAGCGGACACCATATATTTT.

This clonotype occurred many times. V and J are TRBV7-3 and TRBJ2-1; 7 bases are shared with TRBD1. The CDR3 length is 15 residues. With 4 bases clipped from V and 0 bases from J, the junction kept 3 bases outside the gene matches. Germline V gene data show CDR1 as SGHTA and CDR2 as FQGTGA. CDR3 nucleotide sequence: TGTGCCAGCAGCTCGACAGGGAGCTCCTACAATGAGCAGTTCTTC. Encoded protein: CASSSTGSSYNEQFF.

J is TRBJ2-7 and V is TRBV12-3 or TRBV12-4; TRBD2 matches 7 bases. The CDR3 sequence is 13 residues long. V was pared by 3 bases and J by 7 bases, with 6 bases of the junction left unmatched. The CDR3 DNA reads TGTGCCAGCAGTTTTGGACTAGTGGGGGAGCAGTACTTC. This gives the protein CASSFGLVGEQYF.

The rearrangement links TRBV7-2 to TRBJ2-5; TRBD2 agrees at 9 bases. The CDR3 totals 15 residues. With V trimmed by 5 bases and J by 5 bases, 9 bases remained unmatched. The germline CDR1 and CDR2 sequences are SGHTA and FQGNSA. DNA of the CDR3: TGTGCCAGCAGCGCGGTAGCGGGAGTGGCGGAGACCCAGTACTTC. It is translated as CASSAVAGVAETQYF.

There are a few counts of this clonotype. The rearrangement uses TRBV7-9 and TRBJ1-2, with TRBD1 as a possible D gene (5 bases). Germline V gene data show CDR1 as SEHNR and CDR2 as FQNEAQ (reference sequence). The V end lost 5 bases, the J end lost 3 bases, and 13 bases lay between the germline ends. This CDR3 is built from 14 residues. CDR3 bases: TGTGCCAGCAGCCCGGCTTGGGGGGACTATGGCTACACCTTC. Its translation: CASSPAWGDYGYTF.

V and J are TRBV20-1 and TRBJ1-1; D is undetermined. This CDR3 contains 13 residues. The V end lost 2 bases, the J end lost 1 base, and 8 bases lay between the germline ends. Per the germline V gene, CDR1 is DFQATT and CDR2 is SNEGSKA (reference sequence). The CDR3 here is CSARLAKNTEAFF. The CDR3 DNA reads TGCAGTGCTAGATTAGCCAAGAACACTGAAGCTTTCTTT.

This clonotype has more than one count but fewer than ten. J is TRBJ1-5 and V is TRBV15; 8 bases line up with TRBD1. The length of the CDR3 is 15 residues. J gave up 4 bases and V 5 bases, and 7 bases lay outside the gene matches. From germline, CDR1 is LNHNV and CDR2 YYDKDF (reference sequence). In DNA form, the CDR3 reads TGTGCCACCAGCCCCAGGGGGCGGACTAATCAGCCCCAGCATTTT. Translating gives CATSPRGRTNQPQHF. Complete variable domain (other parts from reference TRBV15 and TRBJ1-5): DAMVIQNPRYQVTQFGKPVTLSCSQTLNHNVMYWYQQKSSQAPKLLFHYYDKDFNNEADTPDNFQSRRPNTSFCFLDIRSPGLGDTAMYLCATSPRGRTNQPQHFGDGTRLSIL.

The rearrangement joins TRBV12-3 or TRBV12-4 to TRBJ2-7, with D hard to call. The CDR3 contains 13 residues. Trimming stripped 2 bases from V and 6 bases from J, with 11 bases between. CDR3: CASSLLLEREQYF. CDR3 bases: TGTGCCAGCAGTTTACTCTTGGAGCGCGAGCAGTACTTC.

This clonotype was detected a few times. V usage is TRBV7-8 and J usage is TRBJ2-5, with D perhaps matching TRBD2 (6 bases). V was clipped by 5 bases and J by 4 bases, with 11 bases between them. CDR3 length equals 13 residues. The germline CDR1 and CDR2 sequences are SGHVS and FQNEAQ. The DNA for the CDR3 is TGTGCCAGCAGCCTTAGCGGAATAGAGACCCAGTACTTC. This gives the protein CASSLSGIETQYF.

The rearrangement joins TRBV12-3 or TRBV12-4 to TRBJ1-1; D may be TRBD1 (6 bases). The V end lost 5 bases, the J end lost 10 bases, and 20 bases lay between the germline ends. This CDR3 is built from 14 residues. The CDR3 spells CASSPDLRGFVAFF. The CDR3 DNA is TGTGCCAGCAGTCCGGACCTCAGGGGATTTGTAGCTTTCTTT.